The 19 T cell receptor beta chains given below trace back to one sample, sequenced in a study of cytotoxic CD8 clonotypes in ibrutinib-treated CLL. Data came from immunoSEQ multiplex PCR; TCRdb stores just in-frame clones and leaves some out. The table has 150,000 or so clones, over 75% seen once. The sample here was PBMCs, taken after 36 months of ibrutinib treatment. The receptors stem from a human donor with chronic lymphocytic leukemia.

The rearrangement uses TRBV6-1 and TRBJ1-5, with a tentative D call TRBD1 (5 bases). The length of the CDR3 is 12 residues. The V end was cut by 6 bases, the J end by 4 bases, with 7 bases between. CDR1 and CDR2 from the germline V gene are MNHNS and SASEGT. CDR3 bases: TGTGCCAGCAGCAGACAGAATCAGCCCCAGCATTTT. Translation gives CASSRQNQPQHF.

This clone showed up just once. The chain is built from TRBV19 and TRBJ1-1; D is perhaps TRBD1 (5 bases). Trimming pared 1 base from V and 0 bases from J, leaving 12 bases between. The V gene's germline CDR1 is LNHDA and CDR2 SQIVND (reference sequence). The CDR3 spans 16 residues. The CDR3 DNA reads as TGTGCCAGTAGTATAGCCCAGGGATTTATGAACACTGAAGCTTTCTTT. It encodes CASSIAQGFMNTEAFF. Together with reference TRBV19 and TRBJ1-1, the CDR3 gives the full variable domain: DGGITQSPKYLFRKEGQNVTLSCEQNLNHDAMYWYRQDPGQGLRLIYYSQIVNDFQKGDIAEGYSVSREKKESFPLTVTSAQKNPTAFYLCASSIAQGFMNTEAFFGQGTRLTVV.

This chain connects TRBV28 to TRBJ1-4, with 7 bases fitting TRBD1. J was trimmed by 7 bases and V by 5 bases; bases with no gene match: 7. This CDR3 region has 14 residues. Germline CDR1 reads MDHEN; CDR2 reads SYDVKM. CDR3 region: CASSTQGGSEKLFF. In DNA, the CDR3 is TGTGCCAGCAGTACGCAGGGGGGTAGTGAAAAACTGTTTTTT.

This chain links TRBV6-4 with TRBJ1-1, with 7 nucleotides matching TRBD1. The CDR3 consists of 16 residues. V dropped 5 bases and J dropped 5; count of bases not matched to a gene: 14. The germline V gene encodes CDR1 MRHNA and CDR2 SNTAGT. The CDR3 nucleotides read TGTGCCAGCAGTCCCTCCTACCTCGACAGGGCGACTGAAGCTTTCTTT. The encoded protein is CASSPSYLDRATEAFF.

The chain uses TRBV9 and TRBJ2-2; D may correspond to TRBD1 or TRBD2 (5 bases each). V was clipped by 3 bases and J by 7 bases, with 16 bases between them. This CDR3 is 15 amino acids long. CDR1 is SGDLS and CDR2 is YYNGEE in the germline V gene. Here the CDR3 DNA reads TGTGCCAGCAGCGAAGACGGGACGTGGGACGGGGAGCTGTTTTTT. As protein: CASSEDGTWDGELFF. The variable domain in full, completed from reference TRBV9 and TRBJ2-2, reads DSGVTQTPKHLITATGQRVTLRCSPRSGDLSVYWYQQSLDQGLQFLIQYYNGEERAKGNILERFSAQQFPDLHSELNLSSLELGDSALYFCASSEDGTWDGELFFGEGSRLTVL.

This chain connects TRBV12-1 to TRBJ2-7; the table's D call of TRBD1 was not tested on the DNA. TRBV12-1 is tagged as a pseudogene. The CDR3 is 15 amino acids. The CDR3 here is CASSLPGQGVTQQYF. The CDR3 DNA is TGTGCCAGCAGCTTACCGGGACAGGGAGTTACCCAGCAGTACTTC.

The V call is TRBV10-3, the J call TRBJ2-6; either TRBD1 or TRBD2 may fit D (5 bases each). V was pared by 3 bases and J by 0 bases, with 12 bases between. Per germline, CDR1 ENHRY and CDR2 SYGVKD. This CDR3 region has 17 residues. The CDR3 reads CAISDRGPFSGANVLTF. The CDR3 DNA reads as TGTGCCATCAGTGATAGGGGACCCTTCTCTGGGGCCAACGTCCTGACTTTC.

The rearrangement links TRBV2 to TRBJ2-1; tentative D call: TRBD2 (7 bases). With 6 bases removed from V and 2 bases from J, the gap between germline ends came to 14 bases. The CDR3 runs 15 residues. Germline CDR1 and CDR2: SNHLY and FYNNEI. The CDR3 region is CASRRGGGTYNEQFF. The CDR3 region has the DNA TGTGCCAGCAGGAGGGGGGGCGGAACCTACAATGAGCAGTTCTTC.

This chain uses TRBV6-5 with TRBJ1-6; no definite D call. The V and J ends lost 4 bases and 0 bases respectively, with 7 bases between them. CDR3 length: 15 amino acids. The germline V gene encodes CDR1 MNHEY and CDR2 SVGAGI. Here the CDR3 DNA reads TGTGCCAGCAGTTGGTACATCTCCTATAATTCACCCCTCCACTTT. Encoded protein: CASSWYISYNSPLHF.

This clone has a single count. V usage is TRBV6-5 and J usage is TRBJ1-2; D unresolved. V shed 1 base and J shed 1 base, with 10 bases lying between them. The CDR3 loop spans 15 amino acids. Per the germline V gene, CDR1 is MNHEY and CDR2 is SVGAGI. In DNA, the CDR3 is TGTGCCAGCAGTTACTGGGCCTCGGATAACTATGGCTACACCTTC. This gives the protein CASSYWASDNYGYTF.

This sequence joins TRBV6-1 and TRBJ2-3; D call uncertain. Trimming pared 5 bases from V and 5 bases from J, leaving 14 bases between. CDR1 is MNHNS, CDR2 SASEGT, per germline. The CDR3 loop spans 14 amino acids. The CDR3 is CASSTYWRKDTQYF. The CDR3 nucleotides are TGTGCCAGCAGTACCTACTGGCGCAAAGATACGCAGTATTTT.

The chain couples TRBV19 to TRBJ1-1; no definite D call. The CDR3 has 14 amino acids. Germline CDR1 and CDR2: LNHDA and SQIVND (reference sequence). Trimming removed 3 bases at V and 0 bases at J, with 8 bases between. CDR3 DNA: TGTGCCAGTAGTATGGCAGGAGTGAACACTGAAGCTTTCTTT. It is translated as CASSMAGVNTEAFF.

As regards this clone: One end of the junction does not line up with germline, which may come from a read error. The V gene is TRBV6-6, the J gene TRBJ1-4; D is ambiguous. From germline, CDR1 is MNHNY and CDR2 SVGAGI (reference sequence). The length of the CDR3 is 11 residues. The CDR3 DNA sequence: TGTGCCATCAGTGTGGGAGAAAAACTGTTTTTT. Translated, it gives CAISVGEKLFF.

The chain employs TRBV2 and TRBJ1-2; the D is unclear. Germline values: CDR1 SNHLY, CDR2 FYNNEI. The V end lost 0 bases, the J end lost 1 base, and 15 bases lay between the germline ends. The CDR3 spans 17 residues. This CDR3 is CASSEALRADDNYGYTF. For the CDR3, the DNA is TGTGCCAGCAGTGAAGCGCTTCGGGCAGACGATAACTATGGCTACACCTTC. The full variable domain, completed using reference TRBV2 and TRBJ1-2, is EPEVTQTPSHQVTQMGQEVILRCVPISNHLYFYWYRQILGQKVEFLVSFYNNEISEKSEIFDDQFSVERPDGSNFTLKIRSTKLEDSAMYFCASSEALRADDNYGYTFGSGTRLTVV.

The chain has TRBV7-9 and TRBJ1-6; tentative D call: TRBD1 (6 bases). Trimming stripped 1 base from V and 7 bases from J, with 14 bases between. The CDR3 consists of 16 residues. From germline, CDR1 is SEHNR and CDR2 FQNEAQ (reference sequence). The CDR3 sequence: CASSLGRTGRNSPLHF. DNA of the CDR3: TGTGCCAGCAGCTTAGGTCGCACAGGGAGAAATTCACCCCTCCACTTT.

The chain has TRBV2 and TRBJ2-7; 10 nucleotides align to TRBD1. Germline lookup yields CDR1 SNHLY and CDR2 FYNNEI. V gave up 5 bases and J gave up 7 bases; unmatched junction bases: 5. The CDR3 length is 13 residues. CDR3 sequence reads: CASSFDRGQEQYF. Written as DNA, the CDR3 is TGTGCCAGCAGTTTCGACAGGGGGCAGGAGCAGTACTTC.

Comments on this clone: The same CDR3 also results from other DNA sequences found in this sample. J is TRBJ2-5 and V is TRBV6-1; 13 bases map to TRBD2. The CDR3 sequence is 15 residues long. The germline V gene encodes CDR1 MNHNS and CDR2 SASEGT. J gave up 2 bases and V 5 bases, and 2 bases lay outside the gene matches. DNA for the CDR3: TGTGCCAGCAGTAAACTAGCGGGAGGGCAAGAGACCCAGTACTTC. This encodes CASSKLAGGQETQYF.

The chain joins TRBV11-3 to TRBJ2-7; D call uncertain. Deletions cut 5 bases from V and 4 bases from J, with 9 bases between. CDR3 length equals 12 residues. Germline CDR1 reads SGHNT; CDR2 reads YENEEA. Here the CDR3 DNA reads TGTGCCAGCAGCCACGGACCGTACGAGCAGTACTTC. It codes for CASSHGPYEQYF.

This clone was recorded only once. J is TRBJ2-7 and V is TRBV5-6, with 7 positions matching TRBD1. CDR3 size: 15 residues. The germline V gene has CDR1 SGHDT and CDR2 YYEEEE. The junction had 8 bases not matched to a gene; V was cut back by 0 bases and J by 5 bases. CDR3 region: CASSLANRGENEQYF. CDR3 sequence (DNA): TGTGCCAGCAGCTTGGCCAACAGGGGTGAGAACGAGCAGTACTTC.